What follows are 4 T cell receptor beta chains derived from one specimen sequenced in a study of CD8 T cells in ankylosing spondylitis. One entry per CDR3 protein, called by TCRdb with MiXCR from the 5' RACE reads. The data hold approximately 350,000 distinct CDR3 sequences, with around 15% observed a single time. Sequenced input: blood, either unsorted or a sorted T cell fraction (not recorded which). These receptors were collected from a male donor with ankylosing spondylitis or in good health (not recorded which).

The chain recombines TRBV29-1 with TRBJ2-3, with D uncertain. Germline V gives CDR1 SQVTM, CDR2 ANQGSEA. The CDR3 runs 14 residues. The V end was cut by 5 bases, the J end by 5 bases, with 17 bases between. The CDR3 sequence is CSVSSSVVIDTQYF. CDR3 DNA sequence: TGCAGCGTTTCCTCTAGTGTAGTCATAGATACGCAGTATTTT.

The chain has TRBV3-1 and TRBJ2-1; 8 nucleotides match TRBD2. CDR1 is LGHDT, CDR2 YNNKEL, per germline (reference sequence). The CDR3 loop spans 16 amino acids. V shed 1 base, J shed 4 bases, and the junction held 6 bases outside the gene matches. The chain's CDR3 is CASSQAIGRVYNEQFF. The CDR3 DNA reads as TGTGCCAGCAGCCAAGCGATCGGGAGGGTTTACAATGAGCAGTTCTTC.

This clonotype was found many times. This sequence joins TRBV12-3 or TRBV12-4 and TRBJ1-5; TRBD1 is a possible D gene (6 bases). V gave up 6 bases and J gave up 1 base, with 13 bases separating them. The CDR3 has 15 residues. For the CDR3, the DNA is TGTGCCAGCAGGACAGGTTTAGGGAGCAATCAGCCCCAGCATTTT. This translates into CASRTGLGSNQPQHF.

The rearrangement uses TRBV24-1 and TRBJ2-2; no clear D. Germline-derived CDR1 and CDR2 are KGHDR and SFDVKD. The CDR3 contains 15 residues. Deletions cut 3 bases from V and 0 bases from J, with 7 bases between. The CDR3 sequence is CATSDELSNTGELFF. The CDR3 DNA is TGTGCCACCAGTGATGAACTTTCGAACACCGGGGAGCTGTTTTTT.